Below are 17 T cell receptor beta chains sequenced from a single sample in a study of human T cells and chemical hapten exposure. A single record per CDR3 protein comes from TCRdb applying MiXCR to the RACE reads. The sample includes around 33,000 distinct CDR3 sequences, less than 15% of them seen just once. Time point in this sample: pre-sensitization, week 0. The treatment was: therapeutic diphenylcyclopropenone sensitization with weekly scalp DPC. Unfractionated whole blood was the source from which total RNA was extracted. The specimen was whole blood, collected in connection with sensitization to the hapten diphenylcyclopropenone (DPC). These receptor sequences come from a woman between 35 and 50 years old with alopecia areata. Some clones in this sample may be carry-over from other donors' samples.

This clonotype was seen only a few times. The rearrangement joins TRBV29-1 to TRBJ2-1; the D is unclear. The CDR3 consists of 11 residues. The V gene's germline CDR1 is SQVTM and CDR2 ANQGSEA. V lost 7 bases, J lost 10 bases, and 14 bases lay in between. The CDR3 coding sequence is TGCAGCGGCACACTAAGCGAGGAGCAGTTCTTC. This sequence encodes CSGTLSEEQFF.

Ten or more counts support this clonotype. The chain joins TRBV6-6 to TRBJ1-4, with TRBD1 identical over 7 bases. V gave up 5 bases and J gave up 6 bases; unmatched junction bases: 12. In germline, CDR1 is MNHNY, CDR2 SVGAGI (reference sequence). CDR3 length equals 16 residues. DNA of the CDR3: TGTGCCAGCAGTCCCCCGGGGGCAGGGGGTTATGAAAAACTGTTTTTT. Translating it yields CASSPPGAGGYEKLFF.

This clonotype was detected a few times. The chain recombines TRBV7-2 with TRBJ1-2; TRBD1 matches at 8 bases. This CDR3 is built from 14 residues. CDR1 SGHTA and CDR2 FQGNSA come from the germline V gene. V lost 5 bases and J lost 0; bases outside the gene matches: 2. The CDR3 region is CASSPQGANYGYTF. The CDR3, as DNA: TGTGCCAGCAGCCCACAGGGGGCTAACTATGGCTACACCTTC.

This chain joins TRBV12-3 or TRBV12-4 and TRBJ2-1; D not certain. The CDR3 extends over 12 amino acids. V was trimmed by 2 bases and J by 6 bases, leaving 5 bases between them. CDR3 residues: CASSLQGNEQFF. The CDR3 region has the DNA TGTGCCAGCAGTTTACAAGGCAATGAGCAGTTCTTC.

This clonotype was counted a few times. The CDR3 DNA is TGTGCCAGCAGTTTGGGAGGGGGCTTTGGCTACACCTTC. It encodes CASSLGGGFGYTF. This chain joins TRBV27 and TRBJ1-2, with TRBD1 matching over 7 bases. Germline V gene sequence: CDR1 MNHEY, CDR2 SMNVEV (reference sequence). The V segment lost 3 bases and the J segment 7 bases; nucleotides outside the gene matches: 5. The CDR3 has 13 amino acids.

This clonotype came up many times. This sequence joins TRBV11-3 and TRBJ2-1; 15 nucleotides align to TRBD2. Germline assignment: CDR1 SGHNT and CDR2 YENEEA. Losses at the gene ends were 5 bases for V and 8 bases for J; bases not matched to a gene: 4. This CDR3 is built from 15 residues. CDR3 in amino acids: CASSTGLAGGHEQFF. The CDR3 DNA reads TGTGCCAGCAGCACGGGACTAGCGGGAGGCCATGAGCAGTTCTTC.

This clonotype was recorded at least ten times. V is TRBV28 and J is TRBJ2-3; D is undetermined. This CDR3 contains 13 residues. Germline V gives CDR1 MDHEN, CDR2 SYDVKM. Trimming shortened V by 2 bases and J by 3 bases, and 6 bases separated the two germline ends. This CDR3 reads CASSLPTTDTQYF. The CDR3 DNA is TGTGCCAGCAGTTTACCTACTACAGATACGCAGTATTTT.

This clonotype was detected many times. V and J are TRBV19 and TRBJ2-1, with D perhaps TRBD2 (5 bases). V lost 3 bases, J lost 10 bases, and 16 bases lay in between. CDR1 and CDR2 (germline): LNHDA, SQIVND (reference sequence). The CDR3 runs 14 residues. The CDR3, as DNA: TGTGCCAGTAGTATCGGTCGTGGGAGTGACGAGCAGTTCTTC. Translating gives CASSIGRGSDEQFF.

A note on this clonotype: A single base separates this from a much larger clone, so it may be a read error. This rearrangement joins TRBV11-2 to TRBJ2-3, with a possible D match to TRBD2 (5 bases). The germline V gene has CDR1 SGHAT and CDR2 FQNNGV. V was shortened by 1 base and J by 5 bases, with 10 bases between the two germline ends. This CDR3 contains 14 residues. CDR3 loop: CASSLGTRQDTQYF. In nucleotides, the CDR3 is TGTGCCAGCAGCTTAGGGACTCGACAAGATACGCAGTATTTT.

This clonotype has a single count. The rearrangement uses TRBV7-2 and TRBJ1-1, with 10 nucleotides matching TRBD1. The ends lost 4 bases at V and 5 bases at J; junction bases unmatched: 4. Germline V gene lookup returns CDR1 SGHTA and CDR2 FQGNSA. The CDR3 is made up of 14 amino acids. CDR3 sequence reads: CASSSRQGATEAFF. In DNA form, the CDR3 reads TGTGCCAGCAGCTCCCGACAGGGGGCTACTGAAGCTTTCTTT.

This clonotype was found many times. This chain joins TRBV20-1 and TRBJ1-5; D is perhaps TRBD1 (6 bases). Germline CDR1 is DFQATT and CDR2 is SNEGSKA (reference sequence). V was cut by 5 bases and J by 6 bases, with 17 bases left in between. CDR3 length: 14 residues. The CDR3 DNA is TGCAGTGCTCTACAGGGAGGCGGAGGTCAGCCCCAGCATTTT. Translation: CSALQGGGGQPQHF.

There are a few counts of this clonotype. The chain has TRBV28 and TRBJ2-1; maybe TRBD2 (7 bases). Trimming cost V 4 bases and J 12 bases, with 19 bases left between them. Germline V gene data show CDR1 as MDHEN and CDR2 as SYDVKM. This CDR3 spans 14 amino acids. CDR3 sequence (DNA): TGTGCCAGCAGTTCTTTAGGGGGGGCCTTGGGGCAGTTCTTC. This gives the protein CASSSLGGALGQFF.

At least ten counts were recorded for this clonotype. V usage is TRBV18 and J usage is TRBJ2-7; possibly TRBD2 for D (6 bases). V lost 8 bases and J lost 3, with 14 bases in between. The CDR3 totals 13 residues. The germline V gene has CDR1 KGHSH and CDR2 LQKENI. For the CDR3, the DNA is TGTGCCAGCCGGGGGACCGCGAGCTACGAGCAGTACTTC. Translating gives CASRGTASYEQYF.

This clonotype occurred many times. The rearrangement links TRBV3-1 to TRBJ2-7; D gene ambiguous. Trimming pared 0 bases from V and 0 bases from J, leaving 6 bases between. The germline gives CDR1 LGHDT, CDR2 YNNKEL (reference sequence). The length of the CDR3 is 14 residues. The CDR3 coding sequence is TGTGCCAGCAGCCAAGATCCCAGCTCCTACGAGCAGTACTTC. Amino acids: CASSQDPSSYEQYF.

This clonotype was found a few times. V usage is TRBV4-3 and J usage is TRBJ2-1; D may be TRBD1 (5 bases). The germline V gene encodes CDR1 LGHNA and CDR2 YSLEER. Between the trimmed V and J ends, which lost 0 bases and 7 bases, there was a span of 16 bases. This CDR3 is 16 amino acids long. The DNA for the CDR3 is TGCGCCAGCAGCCAAGAAGGGCCAGACTCAGGGAATGAGCAGTTCTTC. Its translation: CASSQEGPDSGNEQFF.

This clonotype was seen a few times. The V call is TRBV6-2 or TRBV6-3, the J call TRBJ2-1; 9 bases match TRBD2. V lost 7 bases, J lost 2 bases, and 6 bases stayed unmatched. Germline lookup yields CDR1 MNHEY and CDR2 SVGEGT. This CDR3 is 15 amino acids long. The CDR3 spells CASTIAGETYNEQFF. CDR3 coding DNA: TGTGCCAGCACCATAGCGGGGGAGACCTACAATGAGCAGTTCTTC.

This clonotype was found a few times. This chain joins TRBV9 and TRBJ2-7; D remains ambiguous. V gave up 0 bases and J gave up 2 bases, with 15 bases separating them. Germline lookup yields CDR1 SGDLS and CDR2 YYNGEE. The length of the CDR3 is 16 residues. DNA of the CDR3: TGTGCCAGCAGCGTAGATGCAGGACCCACTCCCTACGAGCAGTACTTC. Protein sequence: CASSVDAGPTPYEQYF.